This T cell receptor beta chain was sequenced in a study of cytomegalovirus exposure and HLA in healthy donors. Findings of the study overall: The study listed some 160 cytomegalovirus-associated TCR beta chains. As a later analysis revealed, the rate of TCR association differed by HLA locus, with DRB1 most and HLA-C fewest. With later analysis, a missense DCLRE1C variant became linked to TCR beta V- and J-gene trimming.

Amplification used 60 Vbeta primers and 13 Jbeta primers. Per the study methods: Some 11 million of the about 80 million unique TCR beta chains counted in a later analysis were shared. Using immunoSEQ multiplex PCR, the repertoire was profiled, and TCRdb retains in-frame clones only, with some absent. Clone size and the V and J calls come from that table; the DNA yielded D and trimming. The sample table sets out approximately 93,000 clones. A remark on this clone: Its target is not known.

Germline V gene sequence: CDR1 LNHDA, CDR2 SQIVND (reference sequence). The CDR3 covers 15 residues. V lost 4 bases and J lost 2; bases outside the gene matches: 6. The source of this sequence is a woman under 40 in good health and CMV-seronegative. The rearrangement joins TRBV19 to TRBJ1-2, with 8 bases identical to TRBD1. The sample taken for sequencing was PBMCs. The CDR3: CASSTRTGRNYGYTF. DNA for the CDR3: TGTGCCAGTAGTACTCGGACAGGGAGAAACTATGGCTACACCTTC.